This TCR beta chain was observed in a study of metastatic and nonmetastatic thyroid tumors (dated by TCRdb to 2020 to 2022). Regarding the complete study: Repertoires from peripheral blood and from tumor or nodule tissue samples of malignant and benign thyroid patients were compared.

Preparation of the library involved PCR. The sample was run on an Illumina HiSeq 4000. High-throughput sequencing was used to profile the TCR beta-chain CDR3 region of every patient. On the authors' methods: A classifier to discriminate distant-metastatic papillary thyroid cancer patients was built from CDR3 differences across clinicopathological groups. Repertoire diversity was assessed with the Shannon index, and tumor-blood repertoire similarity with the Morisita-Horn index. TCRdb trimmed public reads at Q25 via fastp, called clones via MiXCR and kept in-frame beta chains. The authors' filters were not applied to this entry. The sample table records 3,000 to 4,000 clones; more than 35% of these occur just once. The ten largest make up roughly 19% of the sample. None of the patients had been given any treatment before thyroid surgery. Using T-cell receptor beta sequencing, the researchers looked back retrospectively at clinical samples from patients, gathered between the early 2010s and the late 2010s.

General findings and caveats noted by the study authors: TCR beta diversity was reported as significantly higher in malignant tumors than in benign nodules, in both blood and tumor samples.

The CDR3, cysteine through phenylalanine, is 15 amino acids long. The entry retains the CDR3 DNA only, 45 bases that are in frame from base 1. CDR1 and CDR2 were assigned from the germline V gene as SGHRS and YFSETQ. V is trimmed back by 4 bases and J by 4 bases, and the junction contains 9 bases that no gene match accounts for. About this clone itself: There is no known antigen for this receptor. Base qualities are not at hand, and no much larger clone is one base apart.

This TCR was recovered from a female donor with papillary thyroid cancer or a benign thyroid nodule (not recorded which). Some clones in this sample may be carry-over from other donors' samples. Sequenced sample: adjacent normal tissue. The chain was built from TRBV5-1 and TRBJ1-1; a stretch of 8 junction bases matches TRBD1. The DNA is TGCGCCAGCAGCCAGAACCTTGGACAGGGCACTGAAGCTTTCTTT. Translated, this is CASSQNLGQGTEAFF.